This T cell receptor (beta chain) is from a study of cytomegalovirus exposure and HLA in healthy donors. The overall study: Unique TCR beta sequences numbering about 100 million came from around 180 million T cells in an earlier analysis.

Whole-study results and caveats: Using a false discovery rate of 0.05, a later analysis showed that approximately 17,000 TCR beta sequences were associated with HLA alleles. Exclusion as indistinguishable affected some V segments, including TRBV6-2 and TRBV6-3.

The length of the CDR3 is 17 residues. Germline CDR1 reads SEHNR; CDR2 reads FQNEAQ (reference sequence). With V trimmed by 6 bases and J by 2 bases, 8 bases remained unmatched. Concerning this clone: The antigen remains undetermined.

60 Vbeta and 13 Jbeta primers were used in PCR. Assay: immunoSEQ multiplex PCR; the TCRdb copy retains only in-frame clones and omits some. Of 130,000 or so clones in the sample, more than 70% are singletons; the top ten hold less than 9.5%. V usage is TRBV7-9 and J usage is TRBJ2-1; TRBD1 matches 12 bases. This TCR came from a woman aged 50 to 60 in good health and CMV-seropositive. The sequenced sample was PBMCs. The CDR3 sequence is CASSSGTGGPPYNEQFF. Here the CDR3 DNA reads TGTGCCAGCAGTTCCGGGACAGGGGGCCCCCCCTACAATGAGCAGTTCTTC. The entire variable domain, with the rest obtained from reference TRBV7-9 and TRBJ2-1, is as follows: DTGVSQNPRHKITKRGQNVTFRCDPISEHNRLYWYRQTLGQGPEFLTYFQNEAQLEKSRLLSDRFSAERPKGSFSTLEIQRTEQGDSAMYLCASSSGTGGPPYNEQFFGPGTRLTVL.